Listed here are 19 T cell receptor beta chains from one sample, sequenced in a study of T cell repertoires in cytomegalovirus infection. TCRdb re-called the reads with MiXCR, one entry per CDR3 protein. The top ten hold 31% of the sample, which has 200,000 or so distinct CDR3 sequences, 28% seen once. Material for sequencing was PBMCs. These receptors were collected from a human donor in good health (CMV status not recorded). Some clones in this sample may be carry-over from other donors' samples.

V usage is TRBV5-1 and J usage is TRBJ2-5; D call uncertain. This CDR3 comprises 14 residues. The V end was cut by 5 bases, the J end by 5 bases, with 16 bases between. Germline CDR1 reads SGHRS; CDR2 reads YFSETQ. The CDR3 spells CASSYSMSEETQYF. The DNA for the CDR3 is TGCGCCAGCAGTTATTCCATGTCTGAGGAGACCCAGTACTTC.

The V and J genes are TRBV6-2 or TRBV6-3 and TRBJ2-3; possible D gene TRBD2, 6 bases. The V end was cut by 2 bases, the J end by 5 bases, with 11 bases between. CDR3 length: 14 amino acids. Germline CDR1 MNHEY, CDR2 SVGEGT. CDR3 amino acids: CASSYLGGRDTQYF. The CDR3 DNA sequence: TGTGCCAGCAGTTACCTTGGAGGGCGAGATACGCAGTATTTT.

This clonotype has at least ten counts. The genes are TRBV7-9 and TRBJ2-7; D is perhaps TRBD1 (6 bases). The V gene lost 4 bases and the J gene lost 1 base, with 11 bases spanning the gap. The CDR3 has 14 amino acids. Germline CDR1 reads SEHNR; CDR2 reads FQNEAQ (reference sequence). The CDR3 DNA follows: TGTGCCAGCAGCTCGCGGACAGTTTCCTACGAGCAGTACTTC. Translating gives CASSSRTVSYEQYF.

This chain joins TRBV29-1 and TRBJ2-3; TRBD2 matches at 9 bases. With 5 bases clipped from V and 2 bases from J, the junction kept 8 bases outside the gene matches. CDR1 is SQVTM and CDR2 is ANQGSEA in the germline V gene. CDR3 length: 15 residues. Here the CDR3 reads CSVPTLAGPTDTQYF. Written as DNA, the CDR3 is TGCAGCGTTCCAACTCTAGCGGGGCCCACAGATACGCAGTATTTT.

A few counts support this clonotype. The V call is TRBV7-8, the J call TRBJ2-7; D may be TRBD1 (6 bases). V lost 5 bases and J lost 3, with 17 bases in between. CDR3 length equals 15 residues. From germline, CDR1 is SGHVS and CDR2 FQNEAQ. The chain's CDR3 is CASSPNRDRRYEQYF. DNA for the CDR3: TGTGCCAGCAGCCCTAACCGAGACAGGCGCTACGAGCAGTACTTC.

V usage is TRBV13 and J usage is TRBJ1-4; perhaps TRBD1 as D (6 bases). CDR1 and CDR2 from the germline V gene are PRHDT and FYEKMQ (reference sequence). The V and J ends lost 4 bases and 0 bases respectively, with 12 bases between them. The CDR3 is 16 amino acids. CDR3 in DNA: TGTGCCAGCAGCTCCGGACAGATGTCAACTAATGAAAAACTGTTTTTT. Translated: CASSSGQMSTNEKLFF.

The chain links TRBV6-2 or TRBV6-3 to TRBJ1-2; D is unclear. The germline gives CDR1 MNHEY, CDR2 SVGEGT. The V end was cut by 2 bases, the J end by 5 bases, with 18 bases between. The CDR3 has 16 amino acids. The CDR3 region is CASSYRGEEFGYGYTF. Written as DNA, the CDR3 is TGTGCCAGCAGTTACCGGGGTGAGGAGTTTGGATATGGCTACACCTTC.

V is TRBV20-1 and J is TRBJ2-7; 8 bases are a match to TRBD2. V lost 6 bases to trimming and J lost 6 bases; unmatched junction nucleotides: 7. There are 12 residues in the CDR3. Germline CDR1 reads DFQATT; CDR2 reads SNEGSKA (reference sequence). The CDR3 DNA follows: TGCAGTGCAAACGCGGGGGGTGGCGAGCAGTACTTC. This codes for CSANAGGGEQYF.

The chain carries TRBV5-5 and TRBJ2-5, with D possibly TRBD2 on 6 matching bases. CDR1 is SGHKS, CDR2 YYEKEE, per germline (reference sequence). The CDR3 sequence is 13 residues long. With 4 bases removed from V and 5 bases from J, the gap between germline ends came to 12 bases. This CDR3 is CASSRGFRETQYF. CDR3 DNA sequence: TGTGCCAGCAGCCGGGGGTTCAGGGAGACCCAGTACTTC.

The V call is TRBV6-8, the J call TRBJ1-5, with TRBD1 as a possible D gene (5 bases). Between the trimmed V and J ends, which lost 6 bases and 6 bases, there was a span of 9 bases. The length of the CDR3 is 12 residues. Per germline, CDR1 MNHGY and CDR2 SAAAGT. The CDR3 DNA follows: TGTGCCAGCAGGTCGGGGGGTCAGCCCCAGCATTTT. Translated: CASRSGGQPQHF.

This clonotype was picked up many times. The chain combines TRBV7-6 with TRBJ2-5, with D tentatively TRBD2 (6 bases). The CDR3 sequence is 16 residues long. Germline values: CDR1 SGHVS, CDR2 FNYEAQ. V was shortened by 5 bases and J by 2 bases, with 18 bases between the two germline ends. The CDR3 sequence is CASSRGLDVLQETQYF. DNA of the CDR3: TGTGCCAGCAGCCGGGGACTGGATGTTCTACAAGAGACCCAGTACTTC. The full variable domain, its missing parts supplied by reference TRBV7-6 and TRBJ2-5, is GAGVSQSPRYKVTKRGQDVALRCDPISGHVSLYWYRQALGQGPEFLTYFNYEAQQDKSGLPNDRFSAERPEGSISTLTIQRTEQRDSAMYRCASSRGLDVLQETQYFGPGTRLLVL.

This clonotype was picked up many times. CDR3 bases: TGTGCCAGCAGCTTAGTTGACAGTAACACTGAAGCTTTCTTT. This gives the protein CASSLVDSNTEAFF. The rearrangement links TRBV7-6 to TRBJ1-1; D might be TRBD1 (5 bases). Germline CDR1 SGHVS, CDR2 FNYEAQ. V gave up 1 base and J gave up 2 bases, with 8 bases separating them. The CDR3 spans 14 residues.

The CDR3 DNA reads TGCGCCAGCAGCGCGGACGGGAGGCCCACAGATACGCAGTATTTT. Its protein is CASSADGRPTDTQYF. The chain links TRBV5-1 to TRBJ2-3; 7 bases match TRBD2. Germline CDR1 SGHRS, CDR2 YFSETQ. The CDR3 is 15 residues long. Trimming took 4 bases from V and 2 from J; bases not matched to a gene: 7.

The V and J genes are TRBV27 and TRBJ1-1; the match to TRBD1 covers 11 bases. Germline V gene lookup returns CDR1 MNHEY and CDR2 SMNVEV (reference sequence). Trimming cost V 3 bases and J 3 bases; bases outside gene matches: 3. There are 15 residues in the CDR3. CDR3 sequence (DNA): TGTGCCAGCAGTTTTGGGACAGGGGGGTACACTGAAGCTTTCTTT. It yields the protein CASSFGTGGYTEAFF.

The chain joins TRBV6-8 to TRBJ2-7; possibly TRBD1 for D (5 bases). Trimming shortened V by 5 bases and J by 2 bases, and 13 bases separated the two germline ends. Germline assignment: CDR1 MNHGY and CDR2 SAAAGT. This CDR3 spans 14 amino acids. CDR3 residues: CASSQIRVPYEQYF. CDR3 bases: TGTGCCAGCAGTCAAATCAGGGTTCCCTACGAGCAGTACTTC.

CDR3 nucleotide sequence: TGTGCCATCAGTAGGGACAGGGGACGATACGAGCAGTACTTC. This encodes CAISRDRGRYEQYF. The gene calls are TRBV10-3 and TRBJ2-7, with 10 bases that match TRBD1. Germline values: CDR1 ENHRY, CDR2 SYGVKD. J lost 4 bases, V lost 5 bases, and 5 bases had no gene match. The CDR3 is made up of 14 amino acids.

This clonotype has ten or more counts. DNA for the CDR3: TGTGCCAGCCAACAGGGAGATCCAAAAAGTGAGACCCAGTACTTC. Residues: CASQQGDPKSETQYF. This chain connects TRBV7-9 to TRBJ2-5, with a weak D call TRBD1 (6 bases). The CDR3 consists of 15 residues. Looked up from germline, CDR1 is SEHNR and CDR2 is FQNEAQ (reference sequence). Trimming stripped 8 bases from V and 5 bases from J, with 21 bases between.

As to this clonotype: This may be a read error, as it is one base from a much larger clone. The chain uses TRBV7-2 and TRBJ1-2; 7 bases line up with TRBD1. Germline assignment: CDR1 SGHTA and CDR2 FQGNSA. The CDR3 sequence is 19 residues long. As DNA, the CDR3 is TGTGCCAGCAGCTTGCGGTCCGGGACAGACAGGCCCGAGGTCTATGGCTACATCTTC. It is translated as CASSLRSGTDRPEVYGYIF.

The chain uses TRBV12-5 and TRBJ1-3, with D perhaps matching TRBD1 (6 bases). Germline loops: CDR1 LGHNT, CDR2 FRNRAP. The CDR3 extends over 18 amino acids. Trimming took off 0 bases at V and 0 bases at J, with 15 bases between the two ends. In DNA form, the CDR3 reads TGTGCTAGTGGTTTGGTACTCTACAGGGACCCCTCTGGAAACACCATATATTTT. It encodes CASGLVLYRDPSGNTIYF.